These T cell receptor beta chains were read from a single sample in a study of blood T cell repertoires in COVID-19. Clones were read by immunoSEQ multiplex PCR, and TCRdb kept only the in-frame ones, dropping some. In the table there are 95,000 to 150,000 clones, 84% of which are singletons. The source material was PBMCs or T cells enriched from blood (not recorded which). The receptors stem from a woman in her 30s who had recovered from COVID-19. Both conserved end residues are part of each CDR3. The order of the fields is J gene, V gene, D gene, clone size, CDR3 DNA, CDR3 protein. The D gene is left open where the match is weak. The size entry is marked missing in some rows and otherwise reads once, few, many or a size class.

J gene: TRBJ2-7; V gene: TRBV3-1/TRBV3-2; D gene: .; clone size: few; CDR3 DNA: TGTGCCAGCAGCCAACGTGACAGTTCCTACGAGCAGTACTTC; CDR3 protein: CASSQRDSSYEQYF
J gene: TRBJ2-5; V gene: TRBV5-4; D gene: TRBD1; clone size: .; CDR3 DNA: TGTGCCAGCAGCTTGAGGGACAGTAAAGAGACCCAGTACTTC; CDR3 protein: CASSLRDSKETQYF
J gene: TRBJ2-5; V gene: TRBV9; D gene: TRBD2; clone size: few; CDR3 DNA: TGTGCCAGCACTAGCGGGCTAGATCAGACCCAGTACTTC; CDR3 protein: CASTSGLDQTQYF
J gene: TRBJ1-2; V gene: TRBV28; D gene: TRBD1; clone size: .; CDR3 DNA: TGTGCCAGCAGCCGGGACAGACGTTGGAACTATGGCTACACCTTC; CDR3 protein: CASSRDRRWNYGYTF
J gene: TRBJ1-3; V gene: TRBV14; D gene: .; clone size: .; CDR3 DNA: TGTGCCAGCAGCCTGCGGACATCGAGCTCTGGAAACACCATATATTTT; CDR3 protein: CASSLRTSSSGNTIYF
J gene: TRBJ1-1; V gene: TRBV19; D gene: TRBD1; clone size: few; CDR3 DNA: TGTGCCAGTAGTATAGGAGGGGGCAGGGTGAACACTGAAGCTTTCTTT; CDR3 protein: CASSIGGGRVNTEAFF
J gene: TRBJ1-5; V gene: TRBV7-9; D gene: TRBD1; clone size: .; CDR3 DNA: TGTGCCAGCAGCTCTGGACAGGGCGGCAATCAGCCCCAGCATTTT; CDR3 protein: CASSSGQGGNQPQHF
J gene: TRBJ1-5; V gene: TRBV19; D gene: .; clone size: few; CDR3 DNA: TGTGCCAGTAGAGAACAGGGTTCGGGCAATCAGCCCCAGCATTTT; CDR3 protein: CASREQGSGNQPQHF
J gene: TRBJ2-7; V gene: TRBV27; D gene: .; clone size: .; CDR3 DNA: TGTGCCAGTCCCCGCTCCTACGAGCAGTACTTC; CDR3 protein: CASPRSYEQYF
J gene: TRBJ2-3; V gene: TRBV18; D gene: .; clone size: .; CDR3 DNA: TGTGCCAGCTCATCCTCGATAGTGGATACGCAGTATTTT; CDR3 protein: CASSSSIVDTQYF
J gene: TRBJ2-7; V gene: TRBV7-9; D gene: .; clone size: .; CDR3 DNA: TGTGCCAGCAGCTTGCTCGGGAGCTCCTACGAGCAGTACTTC; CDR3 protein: CASSLLGSSYEQYF
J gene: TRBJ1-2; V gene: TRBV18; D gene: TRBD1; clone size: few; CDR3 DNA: TGTGCCAGCTGGATGGGACAGTCGACCTATGGCTACACCTTC; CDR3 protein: CASWMGQSTYGYTF